This T cell receptor beta chain appears in the sequencing data of a study of T cells after yellow fever vaccination. Universal primer sites and UMIs were introduced during 5'RACE template-switching synthesis of TCR cDNA. From the 5' RACE reads, TCRdb called clonotypes with MiXCR, one entry per CDR3 protein. The sample yields 250,000 to 300,000 distinct CDR3 sequences, 8.7% seen once. In regard to this clonotype: The antigen remains unidentified.

The CDR3 loop spans 12 amino acids. Germline-derived CDR1 and CDR2 are DFQATT and SNEGSKA (reference sequence). Trimming at V came to 5 bases and at J to 6 bases, leaving 5 bases not matched to a gene. Whole-study results and caveats: A weaker but faster secondary response was observed, peaking on day 5 versus 15.

The chain uses TRBV20-1 and TRBJ2-7; 9 bases match TRBD1. The origin of this receptor is a man between 18 and 29 years old who received the YFV17D yellow fever vaccine. Sequenced here: CD4+ T cells sorted from PBMCs, sampled 5 days after the yellow fever booster vaccination. CDR3 residues: CSAGQGIGEQYF. The CDR3 DNA sequence: TGCAGTGCTGGACAGGGGATTGGCGAGCAGTACTTC.